These 22 T cell receptor beta chains were sequenced from one sample in a study of T cells after yellow fever vaccination. TCRdb fed the 5' RACE reads into MiXCR, producing one record per CDR3 protein. Among 300,000 to 350,000 distinct CDR3 sequences listed, around 3.9% were seen once. Sequences were derived from PBMCs, sampled 5 days after the yellow fever booster vaccination. These receptors all come from a man aged 18 to 30 who received the YFV17D yellow fever vaccine.

This clonotype was detected many times. The gene calls are TRBV5-1 and TRBJ1-3; maybe TRBD1 (6 bases). The CDR3 is 16 residues long. V lost 1 base and J lost 2, with 13 bases in between. CDR1 SGHRS and CDR2 YFSETQ come from the germline V gene. This CDR3 is CASSLRGALTGNTIYF. CDR3 DNA: TGCGCCAGCAGCTTGCGGGGGGCTTTGACTGGAAACACCATATATTTT.

The chain couples TRBV18 to TRBJ2-5; TRBD1 might be the D (8 bases). This CDR3 contains 16 residues. The germline CDR1 and CDR2 sequences are KGHSH and LQKENI. V shed 1 base and J shed 5 bases, with 17 bases lying between them. CDR3 in DNA: TGTGCCAGCTCACCACTAACGACAGGGGAGGGGGAGACCCAGTACTTC. Protein sequence: CASSPLTTGEGETQYF.

At least ten counts were recorded for this clonotype. CDR3 protein: CASREDRIVGELFF. As DNA, the CDR3 is TGTGCCAGCAGAGAGGACAGGATTGTCGGGGAGCTGTTTTTT. The chain employs TRBV6-1 and TRBJ2-2, with 7 bases aligning to TRBD1. The CDR3 is 14 residues long. Germline-derived CDR1 and CDR2 are MNHNS and SASEGT. The trim removed 6 bases at V and 7 bases at J, leaving 8 bases unmatched.

This clonotype was detected a few times. The rearrangement joins TRBV28 to TRBJ2-7; possible D gene TRBD2, 6 bases. The germline gives CDR1 MDHEN, CDR2 SYDVKM. The germline V and J ends were trimmed by 5 bases and 3 bases, with 14 bases remaining between them. This CDR3 has 14 amino acids. The CDR3 coding sequence is TGTGCCAGCAGTCTCTTCGGGGGTAACTACGAGCAGTACGTC. Its protein is CASSLFGGNYEQYV.

This clonotype appeared many times. The rearrangement joins TRBV20-1 to TRBJ2-1; 8 bases fit TRBD2. The junction had 8 bases not matched to a gene; V was cut back by 4 bases and J by 0 bases. Germline assignment: CDR1 DFQATT and CDR2 SNEGSKA (reference sequence). The CDR3 has 16 amino acids. This chain's CDR3 is CSATFLSGSSYNEQFF. CDR3 DNA: TGCAGTGCTACTTTCCTCAGCGGGAGCTCCTACAATGAGCAGTTCTTC.

This clonotype has only a few counts. The gene calls are TRBV12-3 or TRBV12-4 and TRBJ2-3; D possibly uses TRBD1 or TRBD2 (6 bases each). Trimming removed 3 bases at V and 6 bases at J, with 16 bases between. The length of the CDR3 is 15 residues. The CDR3 reads CASSLRGAPGDTQYF. CDR3 in DNA: TGTGCCAGCAGTTTGAGGGGGGCCCCTGGGGATACGCAGTATTTT.

This clonotype was seen ten or more times. This chain links TRBV2 with TRBJ1-1; the D is unclear. This CDR3 spans 14 amino acids. With 3 bases removed from V and 4 bases from J, the gap between germline ends came to 12 bases. Germline-derived CDR1 and CDR2 are SNHLY and FYNNEI. DNA for the CDR3: TGTGCCAGCAGTGAGGGGTTCGGGAGCACTGAAGCTTTCTTT. Translation gives CASSEGFGSTEAFF.

This clonotype was counted a few times. The rearrangement uses TRBV7-9 and TRBJ2-5, with D perhaps matching TRBD1 (7 bases). This CDR3 is 14 amino acids long. V gave up 3 bases and J gave up 5 bases, with 13 bases separating them. CDR1 and CDR2 (germline): SEHNR, FQNEAQ (reference sequence). CDR3 in amino acids: CASSFTAGGETQYF. DNA of the CDR3: TGTGCCAGCAGCTTCACAGCAGGGGGGGAGACCCAGTACTTC.

The chain uses TRBV24-1 and TRBJ2-1; either TRBD1 or TRBD2 may fit D (5 bases each). The V gene's germline CDR1 is KGHDR and CDR2 SFDVKD. The V end was cut by 2 bases, the J end by 8 bases, with 15 bases between. This CDR3 region has 15 residues. The CDR3 is CATSDSGTVRDEQFF. In DNA, the CDR3 is TGTGCCACCAGTGATTCCGGGACGGTCCGGGATGAGCAGTTCTTC.

This clonotype was observed at least ten times. The V and J genes are TRBV5-1 and TRBJ1-6, with a possible D match to TRBD1 (5 bases). Germline V gene data show CDR1 as SGHRS and CDR2 as YFSETQ. The CDR3 has 15 residues. V lost 0 bases to trimming and J lost 10 bases, with 14 bases between them. CDR3: CASSLEGRVESPLHF. CDR3 nucleotides: TGCGCCAGCAGCTTGGAAGGCAGGGTGGAATCACCCCTCCACTTT.

The CDR3 region is CSARQGATDTQYF. Here the CDR3 DNA reads TGCAGTGCTAGACAGGGGGCCACAGATACGCAGTATTTT. The rearrangement links TRBV20-1 to TRBJ2-3, with 8 bases lining up with TRBD1. The trim removed 2 bases at V and 2 bases at J, leaving 0 bases unmatched. CDR3 size: 13 residues. CDR1 is DFQATT and CDR2 is SNEGSKA in the germline V gene (reference sequence).

Only a few counts were recorded for this clonotype. The V and J genes are TRBV20-1 and TRBJ1-6; a weak D match, TRBD1 (5 bases). Germline V lookup: CDR1 DFQATT, CDR2 SNEGSKA (reference sequence). The CDR3 contains 14 residues. Between the trimmed V and J ends, which lost 2 bases and 6 bases, there was a span of 11 bases. DNA for the CDR3: TGCAGTGCTAGATCCGGGACTGCTAATTCACCCCTCCACTTT. Its protein is CSARSGTANSPLHF.

This clonotype has more than one count but fewer than ten. CDR3 loop: CASSQSPGAAGGYTF. CDR3 nucleotides: TGTGCCAGCAGCCAAAGTCCAGGGGCAGCAGGAGGCTACACCTTC. This chain connects TRBV5-5 to TRBJ1-2; D may be TRBD1 (6 bases). Trimming cost V 4 bases and J 8 bases, with 21 bases left between them. The CDR3 has 15 residues. Germline CDR1 and CDR2: SGHKS and YYEKEE (reference sequence). The full variable domain, with the rest looked up from reference TRBV5-5 and TRBJ1-2, is DAGVTQSPTHLIKTRGQQVTLRCSPISGHKSVSWYQQVLGQGPQFIFQYYEKEERGRGNFPDRFSARQFPNYSSELNVNALLLGDSALYLCASSQSPGAAGGYTFGSGTRLTVV.

This clonotype was recorded a few times. The rearrangement links TRBV20-1 to TRBJ2-7; D gene unclear. The CDR3 contains 13 residues. With 4 bases removed from V and 6 bases from J, the gap between germline ends came to 16 bases. The germline V gene encodes CDR1 DFQATT and CDR2 SNEGSKA (reference sequence). The CDR3 loop reads CSAMGDFVSEQYV. CDR3 sequence (DNA): TGCAGTGCTATGGGTGATTTTGTTTCCGAGCAGTACGTC.

The rearrangement uses TRBV30 and TRBJ1-1, with 7 bases matching TRBD1. CDR1 GTSNPN and CDR2 SVGIG come from the germline V gene (reference sequence). The CDR3 totals 11 residues. After removal of 2 bases from V and 8 bases from J, the junction contained 2 bases not matched to a gene. The CDR3 reads CAWSQGGEAFF. The CDR3 bases are TGTGCCTGGAGTCAGGGGGGAGAAGCTTTCTTT.

This clonotype was found a few times. In nucleotides, the CDR3 is TGTGCCACCCTCGAGGGCGGGAGGAATGGCTACACCTTC. Encoded protein: CATLEGGRNGYTF. This rearrangement joins TRBV6-5 to TRBJ1-2, with unresolved D. Germline V lookup: CDR1 MNHEY, CDR2 SVGAGI. CDR3 length: 13 amino acids. V was clipped by 10 bases and J by 6 bases, with 18 bases between them.

A few counts support this clonotype. The chain joins TRBV7-3 to TRBJ2-3, with D hard to call. In germline, CDR1 is SGHTA, CDR2 FQGTGA. This CDR3 has 12 amino acids. Trimming shortened V by 3 bases and J by 4 bases, and 5 bases separated the two germline ends. The CDR3 bases are TGTGCCAGCAGCTTCACTGCAGATACGCAGTATTTT. It is translated as CASSFTADTQYF.

The table lists this clonotype with many counts. This chain joins TRBV4-3 and TRBJ1-1; D unclear. V lost 0 bases to trimming and J lost 6 bases, with 11 bases between them. Germline-derived CDR1 and CDR2 are LGHNA and YSLEER. The CDR3 consists of 14 residues. This CDR3 reads CASSQESTASEAFF. In nucleotides, the CDR3 is TGCGCCAGCAGCCAAGAGTCGACCGCCTCTGAAGCTTTCTTT.

This clonotype was found a few times. The rearrangement uses TRBV4-3 and TRBJ1-2; D is unclear. This CDR3 spans 14 amino acids. Trimming took 0 bases from V and 2 from J, leaving 7 bases between them. Germline V CDR1 and CDR2: LGHNA, YSLEER. In DNA form, the CDR3 reads TGCGCCAGCAGCCAAGACATCGGGAACTATGGCTACACCTTC. Its translation is CASSQDIGNYGYTF.

This clonotype was found a few times. This chain uses TRBV5-5 with TRBJ2-5, with unresolved D. Trimming shortened V by 4 bases and J by 5 bases, and 12 bases separated the two germline ends. Per the germline V gene, CDR1 is SGHKS and CDR2 is YYEKEE (reference sequence). The CDR3 runs to 13 residues. The DNA for the CDR3 is TGTGCCAGCAGCCCCTCAGCATCTGAGACCCAGTACTTC. It encodes CASSPSASETQYF.

The genes are TRBV4-1 and TRBJ2-1; the D gene is possibly TRBD2 (6 bases). CDR1 is MGHRA and CDR2 is YSYEKL in the germline V gene. The ends were cut back, 0 bases at V and 12 bases at J, with 9 bases in the middle. The CDR3 length is 12 residues. The CDR3: CASSQEGGRQFF. For the CDR3, the DNA is TGCGCCAGCAGCCAAGAGGGGGGTCGGCAGTTCTTC.

This clonotype has only a few counts. The V call is TRBV29-1, the J call TRBJ1-1; perhaps TRBD1 as D (5 bases). Trimming cost V 6 bases and J 4 bases, with 12 bases left between them. Germline CDR1 SQVTM, CDR2 ANQGSEA. The CDR3 totals 12 residues. The CDR3 region has the DNA TGCAGCGTAGGGGATTATTTCACTGAAGCTTTCTTT. Encoded protein: CSVGDYFTEAFF. The variable domain in full, with the rest retrieved from reference TRBV29-1 and TRBJ1-1, is SAVISQKPSRDICQRGTSLTIQCQVDSQVTMMFWYRQQPGQSLTLIATANQGSEATYESGFVIDKFPISRPNLTFSTLTVSNMSPEDSSIYLCSVGDYFTEAFFGQGTRLTVV.